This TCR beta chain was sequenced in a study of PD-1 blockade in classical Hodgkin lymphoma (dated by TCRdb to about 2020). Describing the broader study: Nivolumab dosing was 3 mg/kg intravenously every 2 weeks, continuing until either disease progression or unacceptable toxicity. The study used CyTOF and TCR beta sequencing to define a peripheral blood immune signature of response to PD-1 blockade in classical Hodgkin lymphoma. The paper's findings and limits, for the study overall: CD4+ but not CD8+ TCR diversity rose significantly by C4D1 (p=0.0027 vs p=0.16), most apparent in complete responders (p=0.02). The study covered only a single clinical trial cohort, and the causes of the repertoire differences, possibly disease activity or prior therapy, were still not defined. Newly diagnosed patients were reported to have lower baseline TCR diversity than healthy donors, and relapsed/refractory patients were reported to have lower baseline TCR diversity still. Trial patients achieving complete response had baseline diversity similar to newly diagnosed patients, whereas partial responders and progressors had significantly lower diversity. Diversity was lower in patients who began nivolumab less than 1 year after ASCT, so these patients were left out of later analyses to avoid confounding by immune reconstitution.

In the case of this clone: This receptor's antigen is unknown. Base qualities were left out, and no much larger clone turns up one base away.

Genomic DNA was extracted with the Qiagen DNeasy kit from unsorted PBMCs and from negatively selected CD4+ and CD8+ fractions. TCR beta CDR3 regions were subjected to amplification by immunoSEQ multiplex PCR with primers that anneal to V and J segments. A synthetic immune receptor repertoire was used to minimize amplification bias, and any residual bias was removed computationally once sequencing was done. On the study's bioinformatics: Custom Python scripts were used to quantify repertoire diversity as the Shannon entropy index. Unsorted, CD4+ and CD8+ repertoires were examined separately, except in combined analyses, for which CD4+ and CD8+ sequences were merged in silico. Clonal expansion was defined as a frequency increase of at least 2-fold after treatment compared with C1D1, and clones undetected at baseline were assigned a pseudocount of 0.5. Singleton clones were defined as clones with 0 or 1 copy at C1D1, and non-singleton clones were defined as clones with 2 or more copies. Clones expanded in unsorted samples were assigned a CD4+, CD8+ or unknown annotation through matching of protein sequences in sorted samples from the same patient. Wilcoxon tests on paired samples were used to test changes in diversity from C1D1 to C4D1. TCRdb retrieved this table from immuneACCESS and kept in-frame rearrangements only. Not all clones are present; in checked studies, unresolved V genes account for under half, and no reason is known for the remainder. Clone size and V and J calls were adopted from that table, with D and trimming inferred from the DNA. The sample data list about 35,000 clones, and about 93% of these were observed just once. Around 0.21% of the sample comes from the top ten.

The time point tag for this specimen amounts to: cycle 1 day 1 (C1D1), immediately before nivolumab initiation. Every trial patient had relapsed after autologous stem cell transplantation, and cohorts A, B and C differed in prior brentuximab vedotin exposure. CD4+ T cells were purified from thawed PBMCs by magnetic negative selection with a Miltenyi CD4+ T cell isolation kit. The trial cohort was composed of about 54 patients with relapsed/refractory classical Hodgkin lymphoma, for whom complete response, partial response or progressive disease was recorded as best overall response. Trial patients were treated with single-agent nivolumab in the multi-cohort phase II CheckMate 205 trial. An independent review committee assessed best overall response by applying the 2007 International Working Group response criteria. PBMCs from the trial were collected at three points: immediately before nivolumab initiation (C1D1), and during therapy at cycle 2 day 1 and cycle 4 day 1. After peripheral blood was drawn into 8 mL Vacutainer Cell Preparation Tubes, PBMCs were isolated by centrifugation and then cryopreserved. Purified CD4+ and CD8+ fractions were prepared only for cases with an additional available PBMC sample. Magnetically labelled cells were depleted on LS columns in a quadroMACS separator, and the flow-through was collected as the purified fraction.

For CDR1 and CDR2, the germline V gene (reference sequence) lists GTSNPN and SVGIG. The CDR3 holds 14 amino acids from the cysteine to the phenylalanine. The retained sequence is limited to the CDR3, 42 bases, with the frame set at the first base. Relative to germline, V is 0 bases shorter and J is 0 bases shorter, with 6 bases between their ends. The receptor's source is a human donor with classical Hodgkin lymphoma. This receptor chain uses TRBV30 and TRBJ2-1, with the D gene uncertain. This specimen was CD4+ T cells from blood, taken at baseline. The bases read TGTGCCTGGAGTGTAAGAAGCTCCTACAATGAGCAGTTCTTC. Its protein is CAWSVRSSYNEQFF.